This TCR beta chain was observed in a study of blood T cell repertoires in COVID-19. About the study: There were acute and convalescent COVID-19 samples, and they came from the United States, Italy and Spain.

Original analysis: For nucleated cells, counts were estimated from reference gene primer amplification. TCRdb keeps only in-frame clones here, not all; method: immunoSEQ multiplex PCR. V and J calls plus clone size are reproduced from that table; the DNA served to infer D and trimming. The table lists roughly 100,000 clones, 70% to 80% of them singletons. Only one count was recorded for this clone. From germline, CDR1 is SNHLY and CDR2 FYNNEI. Trimming shortened V by 11 bases and J by 1 base, and 11 bases separated the two germline ends. The CDR3 has 12 residues. This TCR was recovered from a man between 70 and 80 years old with active or convalescent COVID-19. What was sequenced was peripheral blood. The chain recombines TRBV2 with TRBJ1-2; D is ambiguous. The CDR3 is CACTLFNYGYTF. CDR3 coding DNA: TGTGCCTGTACTTTATTTAACTATGGCTACACCTTC.